This T cell receptor (beta chain) was captured in a study of T cell responses to AZD1222 COVID-19 vaccine. General study findings and limits: Only six people who got AZD1222 tested seropositive at baseline.

Comment on this clone: Its antigen remains unknown.

Germline V gives CDR1 SQVTM, CDR2 ANQGSEA. Trimming shortened V by 7 bases and J by 2 bases, and 6 bases separated the two germline ends. The CDR3 runs to 12 residues. Measured with immunoSEQ multiplex PCR; TCRdb has only the in-frame clones, and not every one. The top ten hold less than 20% of the sample, which has tens of thousands of clones, about 91% seen once. Sequenced material: peripheral blood, taken on day 0 of AZD1222 vaccination. This rearrangement joins TRBV29-1 to TRBJ2-6; D unclear. The clonotype comes from an adult in good health. CDR3 region: CSARAGANVLTF. In nucleotides, the CDR3 is TGCAGCGCCAGAGCTGGGGCCAACGTCCTGACTTTC.